Sequencing of this T cell receptor (beta chain) was carried out in a study of blood T cell repertoires in COVID-19. Trimming shortened V by 3 bases and J by 8 bases, and 10 bases separated the two germline ends. Per the germline V gene, CDR1 is MDHEN and CDR2 is SYDVKM. This CDR3 contains 13 residues. Clones were sequenced by immunoSEQ multiplex PCR, and TCRdb holds only the in-frame ones, with some missing. This sample carries about 80,000 clones, more than 70% of them seen once, and the ten largest clones take 6% to 7.5%. The chain joins TRBV28 to TRBJ1-4; D is undetermined. The specimen sequenced was peripheral blood. The sequence came from a woman aged 80 or over with acute or convalescent COVID-19. CDR3 sequence reads: CASSFYGYEKLFF. The DNA of the CDR3 is TGTGCCAGCAGTTTTTACGGGTACGAAAAACTGTTTTTT.